The present TCR beta chain was sequenced within a study of cytomegalovirus exposure and HLA in healthy donors. Study in general: Some 91 million unique TCRs from HLA-typed donors were held in an early release of data. Findings and caveats of the study: Certain indistinguishable V segments, among them TRBV6-2 and TRBV6-3, were excluded. Apart from CMV serostatus, no immune exposure information was available. The study designated fewer than 200 TCR beta chains cytomegalovirus-associated.

This PCR relied on a set of 60 Vbeta primers and 13 Jbeta primers. Repertoires were generated with immunoSEQ multiplex PCR, while TCRdb's copy carries only in-frame clones and drops some. The profile covers 100,000 to 150,000 clones, with around four fifths appearing a single time and around 11% taken by the ten largest. Notes on this clone: The antigen is unknown.

The CDR3 length is 12 residues. Per the germline V gene, CDR1 is SGHNT and CDR2 is YYREEE (reference sequence). V lost 3 bases and J 9 bases, leaving 13 bases between the germline ends. The TCR was taken from a male donor in good health and CMV-seropositive. Sequencing was performed on PBMCs. The chain employs TRBV5-4 and TRBJ2-7; the D gene is possibly TRBD2 (5 bases). The CDR3 sequence: CASSSDRLSQYF. CDR3 DNA: TGTGCCAGCAGCTCGGACCGACTATCGCAGTACTTC.